The present T cell receptor (beta chain) was sequenced within a study of T-cell memory formation after mild COVID-19. Study-wide points: Proof of SARS-CoV-2 specificity was absent for the second-wave clones that crested on day 37. The finding that pre-infection memory included some responding clones suggested that cross-reactive memory joined.

Constant-segment primers were used for 5'RACE, and the resulting TCR alpha and TCR beta cDNA libraries carried sample barcodes and UMIs. TCRdb re-derived calls from the 5' RACE reads in MiXCR, one entry per CDR3 protein. Among under 400,000 distinct CDR3 sequences listed, under 25% were seen once. Concerning this clonotype: Antigen unknown.

Between the trimmed V and J ends, which lost 2 bases and 2 bases, there was a span of 15 bases. CDR3 size: 16 residues. This TCR was sampled from an adult woman who had mild COVID-19 (a few samples of this study predate the infection). Cell type and time point are not known. The sequencing sample was made of PBMCs or a T cell subset sorted from them (not recorded which). The chain is built from TRBV12-3 or TRBV12-4 and TRBJ1-2, with D unclear. CDR3 coding DNA: TGTGCCAGCAGTTTACAGCTGGTTCGGTGGAACTATGGCTACACCTTC. Amino acids: CASSLQLVRWNYGYTF.